This T cell receptor beta chain is drawn from a study of T-cell reconstitution after alpha-beta-depleted transplantation in children. V lost 6 bases and J lost 7; bases outside the gene matches: 13. Germline-derived CDR1 and CDR2 are SEHNR and FQNEAQ (reference sequence). CDR3 length: 16 residues. In this sample, this clonotype turned up a few times. This could be a read error, since a much larger clone is one nucleotide away. The TCRbeta library was prepared with unique molecular identifiers. Each CDR3 protein is one row after TCRdb ran MiXCR on the PCR reads. The sample lists about 70,000 distinct CDR3 sequences; roughly 10% were seen once.

The sample here was PBMCs, taken before TCRalphabeta/CD19-depleted stem cell transplant. The TCR originated in a boy younger than 18 with acute myeloid leukemia, due to receive a stem cell transplant. This chain connects TRBV7-9 to TRBJ2-2, with TRBD2 matching 8 bases. The CDR3 DNA reads as TGTGCCAGCAGTTCGCCGGGACTAGTTATCGGCGGGGAGCTGTTTTTT. It yields the protein CASSSPGLVIGGELFF. Based on the CDR3 plus reference TRBV7-9 and TRBJ2-2, the full variable domain is DTGVSQNPRHKITKRGQNVTFRCDPISEHNRLYWYRQTLGQGPEFLTYFQNEAQLEKSRLLSDRFSAERPKGSFSTLEIQRTEQGDSAMYLCASSSPGLVIGGELFFGEGSRLTVL.